This T cell receptor (beta chain) was observed in a study of T-cell reconstitution after alpha-beta-depleted transplantation in children. Germline V lookup: CDR1 LNHNV, CDR2 YYDKDF (reference sequence). With 5 bases clipped from V and 3 bases from J, the junction kept 10 bases outside the gene matches. The CDR3 is 16 residues long. TCRbeta library construction was performed incorporating unique molecular identifiers. MiXCR was run by TCRdb on the PCR reads, yielding one entry per CDR3 protein. In the table there are fewer than 550,000 distinct CDR3 sequences, about an eighth of which are singletons. The chain joins TRBV15 to TRBJ1-3; 7 bases align to TRBD1. This sample comprised PBMCs, mostly from graft donor cells, obtained 180 days after TCRalphabeta/CD19-depleted stem cell transplant. The receptor's source is a female patient under 10 years old who had a stem cell transplant for aplastic anemia, so the T cells may come from the graft donor. DNA of the CDR3: TGTGCCACCAGCCTTACCACAGGGGTCTTTGGAAACACCATATATTTT. Translation: CATSLTTGVFGNTIYF.